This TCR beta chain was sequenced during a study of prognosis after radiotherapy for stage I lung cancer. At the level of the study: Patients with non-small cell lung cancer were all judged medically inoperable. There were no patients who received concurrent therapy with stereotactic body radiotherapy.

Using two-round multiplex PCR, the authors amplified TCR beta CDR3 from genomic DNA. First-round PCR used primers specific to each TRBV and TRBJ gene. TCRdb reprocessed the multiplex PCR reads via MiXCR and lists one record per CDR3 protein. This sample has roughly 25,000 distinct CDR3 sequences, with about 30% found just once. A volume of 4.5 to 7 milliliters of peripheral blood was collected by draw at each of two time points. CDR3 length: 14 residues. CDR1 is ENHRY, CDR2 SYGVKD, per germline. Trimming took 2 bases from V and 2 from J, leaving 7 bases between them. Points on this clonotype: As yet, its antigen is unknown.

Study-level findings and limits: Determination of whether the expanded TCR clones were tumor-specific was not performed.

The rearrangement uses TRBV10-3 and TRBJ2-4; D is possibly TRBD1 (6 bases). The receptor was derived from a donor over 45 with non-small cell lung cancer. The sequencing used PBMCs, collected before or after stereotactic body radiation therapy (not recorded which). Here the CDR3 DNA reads TGTGCCATCAGTGAGACAGGGACCAAAAACATTCAGTACTTC. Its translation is CAISETGTKNIQYF.